These 16 T cell receptor beta chains came from one sample sequenced in a study of post-analysis software for immune sequencing data. Unique molecular identifiers had been added to the TCR beta cDNA libraries. Via MiXCR, TCRdb re-called the PCR reads, giving one row per CDR3 protein. The top ten clones hold roughly 5.2% of a sample with 650,000 to 900,000 distinct CDR3 sequences, roughly 50% of them seen once. No cognate antigen is known for these TCRs. Findings and limits, study-wide: Four to six TRBV segments were more frequent in patients than controls; TRBV5-6, TRBV5-1 and TRBV20-1 belonged to this group.

Sequencing input: blood. The receptors shown here come from a girl under 18 with multiple sclerosis.

The rearrangement uses TRBV19 and TRBJ2-1; D uncertain. Deletions cut 5 bases from V and 0 bases from J, with 11 bases between. This CDR3 is 15 amino acids long. Germline CDR1 LNHDA, CDR2 SQIVND (reference sequence). CDR3 loop: CASSPVSSSYNEQFF. In DNA form, the CDR3 reads TGTGCCAGTAGTCCTGTATCGAGCTCCTACAATGAGCAGTTCTTC. The whole variable domain, filled in from reference TRBV19 and TRBJ2-1, reads DGGITQSPKYLFRKEGQNVTLSCEQNLNHDAMYWYRQDPGQGLRLIYYSQIVNDFQKGDIAEGYSVSREKKESFPLTVTSAQKNPTAFYLCASSPVSSSYNEQFFGPGTRLTVL.

DNA for the CDR3: TGTGCCAGCAGTTTCAGAGGGGCGCGTGAGACCCAGTACTTC. This sequence encodes CASSFRGARETQYF. The rearrangement links TRBV28 to TRBJ2-7; D may correspond to TRBD1 or TRBD2 (5 bases each). The DNA end lines up better with TRBJ2-5; the J call may be wrong. The CDR3 covers 14 residues. The germline V gene encodes CDR1 MDHEN and CDR2 SYDVKM.

The gene calls are TRBV7-2 and TRBJ2-1; possibly TRBD2 for D (5 bases). Germline V CDR1 and CDR2: SGHTA, FQGNSA. CDR3 length equals 14 residues. V gave up 4 bases and J gave up 7 bases, with 14 bases separating them. The CDR3 DNA follows: TGTGCCAGCAGCTCTAAGCGCGGGCCGAATGAGCAGTTCTTC. This encodes CASSSKRGPNEQFF.

The V gene is TRBV7-8, the J gene TRBJ2-3, with TRBD2 matching over 7 bases. V shed 5 bases, J shed 8 bases, and the junction held 10 bases outside the gene matches. In germline, CDR1 is SGHVS, CDR2 FQNEAQ. This CDR3 comprises 14 residues. In DNA form, the CDR3 reads TGTGCCAGCAGCCCCCCTGGGGGGAGGGGTACGCAGTATTTT. Translating it yields CASSPPGGRGTQYF.

This clonotype was seen a few times. The V and J genes are TRBV9 and TRBJ2-3, with TRBD1 matching 9 bases. V lost 7 bases, J lost 6 bases, and 3 bases stayed unmatched. This CDR3 has 12 residues. Germline lookup yields CDR1 SGDLS and CDR2 YYNGEE. The CDR3 region is CASGQGWDTQYF. CDR3 coding DNA: TGTGCCAGCGGACAGGGGTGGGATACGCAGTATTTT. Complete variable domain (other parts from reference TRBV9 and TRBJ2-3): DSGVTQTPKHLITATGQRVTLRCSPRSGDLSVYWYQQSLDQGLQFLIQYYNGEERAKGNILERFSAQQFPDLHSELNLSSLELGDSALYFCASGQGWDTQYFGPGTRLTVL.

This chain links TRBV20-1 with TRBJ2-1; 8 bases fit TRBD1. CDR1 and CDR2 (germline): DFQATT, SNEGSKA (reference sequence). Trimming at V came to 5 bases and at J to 9 bases, leaving 9 bases not matched to a gene. CDR3 size: 13 residues. CDR3 nucleotide sequence: TGCAGTGCTGTGGGACAGGTAGAAGCTGAGCAGTTCTTC. Protein: CSAVGQVEAEQFF.

Comments on this clonotype: Relative to the germline gene, one junction end is altered; a read error may explain this. The chain uses TRBV2 and TRBJ2-7; TRBD2 matches at 8 bases. This CDR3 has 13 residues. Germline loops: CDR1 SNHLY, CDR2 FYNNEI. CDR3 in amino acids: CASRSGGNYGQYF. The CDR3 nucleotides read TGTGCCAGCAGGAGCGGGGGTAACTACGGGCAGTACTTC. Variable domain in full (rest from reference TRBV2 and TRBJ2-7): EPEVTQTPSHQVTQMGQEVILRCVPISNHLYFYWYRQILGQKVEFLVSFYNNEISEKSEIFDDQFSVERPDGSNFTLKIRSTKLEDSAMYFCASRSGGNYGQYFGPGTRLTVT.

This clonotype occurred a few times. The CDR3 nucleotides are TGTGCCATCAGTGAGTTGGGACAGGGAGAAGCTTTCTTT. Translation gives CAISELGQGEAFF. This sequence joins TRBV10-3 and TRBJ1-1; 9 bases agree with TRBD1. This CDR3 contains 13 residues. Germline V CDR1 and CDR2: ENHRY, SYGVKD. Trimming took 1 base from V and 8 from J; bases not matched to a gene: 2.

The rearrangement joins TRBV20-1 to TRBJ2-7, with D uncertain. In germline, CDR1 is DFQATT, CDR2 SNEGSKA (reference sequence). Between the trimmed V and J ends, which lost 3 bases and 7 bases, there was a span of 13 bases. This CDR3 spans 12 amino acids. CDR3 nucleotide sequence: TGCAGTGCTAGTGTATATCGTGGGGAGCAGTACTTC. This sequence encodes CSASVYRGEQYF.

This chain joins TRBV13 and TRBJ1-1, with a tentative D call TRBD1 (5 bases). V was cut by 2 bases and J by 11 bases, with 21 bases left in between. The CDR3 extends over 15 amino acids. The germline V gene encodes CDR1 PRHDT and CDR2 FYEKMQ (reference sequence). Written as DNA, the CDR3 is TGTGCCAGCAGCTTAAGGGGCCGGACTGCTGAGGAGGCTTTCTTT. Translating gives CASSLRGRTAEEAFF. Supplemented by reference TRBV13 and TRBJ1-1, the full variable domain reads AAGVIQSPRHLIKEKRETATLKCYPIPRHDTVYWYQQGPGQDPQFLISFYEKMQSDKGSIPDRFSAQQFSDYHSELNMSSLELGDSALYFCASSLRGRTAEEAFFGQGTRLTVV.

The rearrangement uses TRBV4-3 and TRBJ1-2, with 11 positions matching TRBD1. The CDR3 covers 15 residues. Germline V gene lookup returns CDR1 LGHNA and CDR2 YSLEER. The V and J ends lost 0 bases and 5 bases, in that order; junction bases with no gene match: 2. The CDR3 DNA is TGCGCCAGCAGCCAAGATGGGACAGGGGGATATGGCTACACCTTC. It specifies CASSQDGTGGYGYTF.

The chain has TRBV4-1 and TRBJ2-5; D is possibly TRBD2 (5 bases). The J call is in doubt because the DNA end fits TRBJ2-7 better. CDR3 length equals 14 residues. Germline loops: CDR1 MGHRA, CDR2 YSYEKL. CDR3 sequence: CASSQGRWEGEQYF. Here the CDR3 DNA reads TGCGCCAGCAGCCAAGGGAGGTGGGAAGGCGAGCAGTACTTC.

The chain couples TRBV19 to TRBJ1-5, with D perhaps TRBD1 (5 bases). The ends were cut back, 6 bases at V and 2 bases at J, with 20 bases in the middle. This CDR3 is 17 amino acids long. Germline values: CDR1 LNHDA, CDR2 SQIVND (reference sequence). The CDR3 loop reads CASRTLETGAGNQPQHF. The CDR3 nucleotides read TGTGCCAGTAGGACTTTAGAAACCGGGGCGGGCAATCAGCCCCAGCATTTT.

This clonotype was recorded a few times. V and J are TRBV20-1 and TRBJ1-2; TRBD1 might be the D (5 bases). Germline CDR1 DFQATT, CDR2 SNEGSKA (reference sequence). The CDR3 consists of 15 residues. Trimming left V 0 bases short and J 5 bases short, with 16 bases between. The CDR3 bases are TGCAGTGCTAGAGATCAAGAGGGACTTGGATATGGCTACACCTTC. As protein: CSARDQEGLGYGYTF.

The chain links TRBV20-1 to TRBJ2-5; no clear D gene. The end of the DNA fits TRBJ2-7 better, so the J call may be wrong. Germline V gene data show CDR1 as DFQATT and CDR2 as SNEGSKA (reference sequence). This CDR3 region has 14 residues. CDR3 nucleotides: TGCAGTGCTGCCCCGCGTGATAGGGCCTACGAGCAGTACTTC. Its translation: CSAAPRDRAYEQYF.

At least ten counts were recorded for this clonotype. The V and J genes are TRBV7-2 and TRBJ2-5; 12 bases are a match to TRBD1. The CDR3 spans 19 residues. The junction had 15 bases not matched to a gene; V was cut back by 1 base and J by 6 bases. Germline V gene sequence: CDR1 SGHTA, CDR2 FQGNSA. CDR3 sequence reads: CASSLVGGGTGGSVKTQYF. The DNA of the CDR3 is TGTGCCAGCAGCTTAGTAGGGGGGGGGACAGGGGGCTCGGTGAAGACCCAGTACTTC.